This is a list of T cell receptor beta chains from one sample in a study of blood T cell repertoires in COVID-19. Sequenced by immunoSEQ multiplex PCR; TCRdb stores in-frame clones only, minus some. Among 95,000 to 130,000 clones listed, 70% to 90% were seen once. Sequencing was done on a sample of peripheral blood. Receptor source: a man aged 25 to 40 with acute or convalescent COVID-19. CDR3s include the opening cysteine and the closing phenylalanine or tryptophan. A D gene is named only where the DNA matches it firmly. Clone size is given for some rows only: seen once, a few or many times, or a class if the clone is expanded.

v_call	d_call	clone_size	j_call	cdr3_nt	cdr3_aa
TRBV7-9	-	-	TRBJ1-3	TGTGCCAGCAGCTTAGGCAGACTGGCCTTCTCTGGAAACACCATATATTTT	CASSLGRLAFSGNTIYF
TRBV5-8	TRBD1	-	TRBJ2-7	TGTGCCAGCAGCCACCAGGGGGCATACGAGCAGTACTTC	CASSHQGAYEQYF
TRBV11-1	TRBD2	-	TRBJ2-1	TGTGCCAGCAGCTTATCTGGAACTAGCGAAAATGAGCAGTTCTTC	CASSLSGTSENEQFF
TRBV3-1/TRBV3-2	TRBD1	-	TRBJ1-1	TGTGCCAGCAGGGGGGACAGGGCTTTCGCTGAAGCTTTCTTT	CASRGDRAFAEAFF
TRBV7-2	-	-	TRBJ2-3	TGTGCCAGCAGCCCCGGACTGGCGGGAATCACAGATACGCAGTATTTT	CASSPGLAGITDTQYF
TRBV5-1	-	-	TRBJ1-5	TGCGCCAGCAGCTTGGCTCGGGTAGAGAGCAATCAGCCCCAGCATTTT	CASSLARVESNQPQHF
TRBV3-1/TRBV3-2	TRBD1	-	TRBJ1-1	TGTGCCAGCAGCCATGGAGCAGGGGGCGGCACTGAAGCTTTCTTT	CASSHGAGGGTEAFF
TRBV5-8	-	once	TRBJ1-5	TGTGCCAGCAGTTCTGAACAGGGTGGGGGCAATCAGCCCCAGCATTTT	CASSSEQGGGNQPQHF
TRBV20-1	-	-	TRBJ1-4	TGCAGTGCTAGTTCAGGTGTAGGACTGTTTTTT	CSASSGVGLFF
TRBV7-9	TRBD1	few	TRBJ1-5	TGTGCCAGCAGCTTAGCAGGGACAGACAATCAGCCCCAGCATTTT	CASSLAGTDNQPQHF
TRBV7-3	TRBD1	-	TRBJ1-4	TGTGCCAGCAGCCCCCAGGACAGGGGGCGTGAAAAACTGTTTTTT	CASSPQDRGREKLFF
TRBV12-2	-	-	TRBJ1-1	TGTGCAAGTCGTTCTCGACAGGGCGGGTGGAACACTGAAGCTTTCTTT	CASRSRQGGWNTEAFF
TRBV30	TRBD1	-	TRBJ2-6	TGTGCCTGGAGAGGACAGGGGGCTGGGGCCAACGTCCTGACTTTC	CAWRGQGAGANVLTF
TRBV7-9	TRBD2	-	TRBJ2-1	TGTGCCAGCAGCCCCACCTTCGGAGCGGGGGTAGCCTCAGATGAGCAGTTCTTC	CASSPTFGAGVASDEQFF
TRBV29-1	-	many	TRBJ1-2	TGCAGCGTTCACCTCGGGGGGGGCTACACCTTC	CSVHLGGGYTF
TRBV12-3/TRBV12-4	TRBD1	-	TRBJ1-2	TGTGCCAGCAGTGGACAGGGAGACTACACCTTC	CASSGQGDYTF
TRBV3-1/TRBV3-2	-	few	TRBJ2-1	TGTGCCAGCAGCCCCTCCGCGGGGGAGCAGTTCTTC	CASSPSAGEQFF
TRBV4-2	TRBD2	-	TRBJ2-2	TGTGCCAGCAGCCAAGAAATAGCGGGGGGGCCGCTGAACACCGGGGAGCTGTTTTTT	CASSQEIAGGPLNTGELFF
TRBV7-9	TRBD1	-	TRBJ2-2	TGTGCCAGCAGCTTAGGGGACAGGGGCCGCTCCGGGGAGCTGTTTTTT	CASSLGDRGRSGELFF
TRBV6-5	TRBD2	-	TRBJ2-2	TGTGCCAGTTTCGCGGGAGGTAGCGGGGAGCTGTTTTTT	CASFAGGSGELFF
TRBV19	-	-	TRBJ1-5	TGTGCCAGTAGTATTTTGGCGGACAGCCCTAGCAATCAGCCCCAGCATTTT	CASSILADSPSNQPQHF
TRBV9	TRBD1	few	TRBJ1-1	TGTGCCAGCAGCAACAGGGGGCGGACTGAAGCTTTCTTT	CASSNRGRTEAFF
TRBV4-3	TRBD2	few	TRBJ2-3	TGCGCCAGCAGCCAAGAACGGGCGGGGGTCGGCACAGATACGCAGTATTTT	CASSQERAGVGTDTQYF
TRBV19	-	-	TRBJ2-1	TGTGCCAGTTCTCGCTTGGCGGAGTTCCCTAGCTCCTACAATGAGCAGTTCTTC	CASSRLAEFPSSYNEQFF
TRBV4-2	TRBD2	-	TRBJ2-3	TGTGCCAGCAGCCAAGAGGGCGTCATAGCGGGGGGGCTCGTTACGCAGTATTTT	CASSQEGVIAGGLVTQYF
TRBV7-9	TRBD1	few	TRBJ1-2	TGTGCCAGCAGCTTAAGGTCAGGGGGCGACTATGGCTACACCTTC	CASSLRSGGDYGYTF
TRBV5-4	-	-	TRBJ1-2	TGTGCCAGCAGCTTGGGAGGGGGGGGCCGCAACTATGGCTACACCTTC	CASSLGGGGRNYGYTF
TRBV7-9	-	-	TRBJ1-6	TGTGCCAGCAGCCCCGACCCAGCATCGAGGAATTCACCCCTCCACTTT	CASSPDPASRNSPLHF
TRBV6-5	TRBD2	-	TRBJ2-2	TGTGCCAGCACCCTGGGACTAAACACCGGGGAGCTGTTTTTT	CASTLGLNTGELFF
TRBV18	TRBD1	-	TRBJ1-1	TGTGCCAGCTCCCAGAGGACAGGGGATACTGAAGCTTTCTTT	CASSQRTGDTEAFF
TRBV21-1	-	-	TRBJ1-6	TGTGCCAGCAGCGCTTGTGGGGCGGATAACTGGTGTGGAGCCCACTTT	CASSACGADNWCGAHF
TRBV18	TRBD2	few	TRBJ2-3	TGTGCCAGCTCACCACTAGCCGGGAGGGCTAGCACAGATACGCAGTATTTT	CASSPLAGRASTDTQYF
TRBV13	TRBD2	-	TRBJ2-1	TGTGCCAGCAGCTTAGGTGGCGGGAGGTTCCAAGGTGGTGAGCAGTTCTTC	CASSLGGGRFQGGEQFF
TRBV6-6	-	-	TRBJ1-6	TGTGCCAGCAGACCACAGGTCTTCTCCTATAATTCACCCCTCCACTTT	CASRPQVFSYNSPLHF
TRBV11-3	TRBD2	-	TRBJ2-3	TGTGCCAGCAGCTTTAGCGGGAGGGGACATACGCAGTATTTT	CASSFSGRGHTQYF
TRBV7-2	-	-	TRBJ2-7	TGTGCCAGCAGCTTAAACGGAGTCTCCTACGAGCAGTACTTC	CASSLNGVSYEQYF
TRBV3-1/TRBV3-2	-	-	TRBJ2-1	TGTGCCAGCAGCCAAGTTTCGGCAGGTTACAATGAGCAGTTCTTC	CASSQVSAGYNEQFF
TRBV19	TRBD1	-	TRBJ1-1	TGTGCCAGTAGTATAGATGGACAGGTAACGACTGAAGCTTTCTTT	CASSIDGQVTTEAFF
TRBV11-2	TRBD1	once	TRBJ1-4	TGTGCCAGCAGCAGGACAGGGAATGAAAAACTGTTTTTT	CASSRTGNEKLFF
TRBV27	-	-	TRBJ1-3	TGTGCCAGCAGTTTATTTGGATTCGGGGGTCAGACGGATGGAAACACCATATATTTT	CASSLFGFGGQTDGNTIYF
TRBV19	-	-	TRBJ2-5	TGTGCCAGTAGTACCTTCGACAATCAAGAGACCCAGTACTTC	CASSTFDNQETQYF
TRBV18	TRBD1	-	TRBJ2-2	TGTGCCAGCTCACCTTCCGTTACCTTGACAGGGAAGGTCGGGGAGCTGTTTTTT	CASSPSVTLTGKVGELFF
TRBV7-9	TRBD1	-	TRBJ1-4	TGTGCCAGCAGCTTGGACAGGGCTAATGAAAAACTGTTTTTT	CASSLDRANEKLFF
TRBV12-5	-	-	TRBJ2-3	TGTGCTAGTGACCTGGGAGGTAGCACAGATACGCAGTATTTT	CASDLGGSTDTQYF
TRBV19	-	-	TRBJ1-1	TGTGCCAGTAGTATCAGGGTCACTGAAGCTTTCTTT	CASSIRVTEAFF
TRBV4-1	TRBD1	few	TRBJ1-1	TGCGCCAGCAGCCAAGCTCCCACAGGGGCTGAAGCTTTCTTT	CASSQAPTGAEAFF
TRBV6-2/TRBV6-3	-	-	TRBJ1-2	TGTGCCAGCAGTAACAGGGTTGGCGGCTACACCTTC	CASSNRVGGYTF
TRBV27	-	-	TRBJ1-1	TGTGCCAGCAGTTATCAGGGGCCGGTCACTGAAGCTTTCTTT	CASSYQGPVTEAFF
TRBV6-5	TRBD2	-	TRBJ2-1	TGTGCCAGCTTGAGCGGGGGGAGCTCCTACAATGAGCAGTTCTTC	CASLSGGSSYNEQFF
TRBV19	TRBD1	-	TRBJ2-1	TGTGCCAGTAGTATCCCGGACAGGTTCGGCAATGAGCAGTTCTTC	CASSIPDRFGNEQFF
TRBV29-1	-	-	TRBJ1-1	TGCAGCGTTCTCGCAGGGCACACTGAAGCTTTCTTT	CSVLAGHTEAFF
TRBV10-3	TRBD1	medium-sized	TRBJ1-5	TGTGCCATCAGTGAGTCGGAGACAGGGGCGAGCAATCAGCCCCAGCATTTT	CAISESETGASNQPQHF
TRBV9	-	-	TRBJ1-1	TGTGCCAGCAGCGGAGGTGGAGCTGAAGCTTTCTTT	CASSGGGAEAFF